This T cell receptor (beta chain) was sequenced for a study of T cells in Graves' hyperthyroidism and ophthalmopathy. This clonotype was recorded many times. RNA transcripts yielded amplified TCR beta CDR3 regions. Carried out on the TCR CDR3, a first-round RT-PCR used the HTBI primer set. TCRdb reprocessed the multiplex PCR reads with MiXCR, giving one entry per CDR3 protein. The sample lists fewer than 800,000 distinct CDR3 sequences, around 17% occurring once. The ends were cut back, 6 bases at V and 6 bases at J, with 9 bases in the middle. This CDR3 has 11 amino acids. In germline, CDR1 is MNHNS, CDR2 SASEGT.

This sequence originates from a young man with Graves' hyperthyroidism. The rearrangement uses TRBV6-1 and TRBJ2-7, with D perhaps TRBD1 (6 bases). The material sequenced was blood. DNA of the CDR3: TGTGCCAGCAGACAGGGATCCGAGCAGTACTTC. It encodes CASRQGSEQYF.